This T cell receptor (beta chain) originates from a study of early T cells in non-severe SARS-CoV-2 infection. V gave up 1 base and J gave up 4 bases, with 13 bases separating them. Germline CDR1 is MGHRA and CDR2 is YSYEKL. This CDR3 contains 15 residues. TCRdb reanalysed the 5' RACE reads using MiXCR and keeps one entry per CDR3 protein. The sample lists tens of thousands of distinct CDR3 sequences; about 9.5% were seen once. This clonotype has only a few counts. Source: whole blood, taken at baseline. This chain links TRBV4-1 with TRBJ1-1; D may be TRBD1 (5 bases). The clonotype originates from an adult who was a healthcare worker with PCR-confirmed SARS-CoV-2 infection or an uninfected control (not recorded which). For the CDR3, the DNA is TGCGCCAGCAGCCAAGCCGTCGAGGGGACCACTGAAGCTTTCTTT. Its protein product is CASSQAVEGTTEAFF.